These 27 T cell receptor beta chains were sequenced from one sample in a study of cytomegalovirus exposure and HLA in healthy donors. The PCR used 60 Vbeta and 13 Jbeta primers. The table came from immunoSEQ multiplex PCR; TCRdb's copy has only in-frame clones and leaves some out. The sample consists of nearly 110,000 clones, roughly 73% of them appearing once. What was sequenced was PBMCs. The receptors were sampled from a man aged 25 to 40 in good health and CMV-seronegative.

This clone came up many times. V gene TRBV19 combines with J gene TRBJ2-1; D ambiguous. Between the trimmed V and J ends, which lost 5 bases and 7 bases, there was a span of 12 bases. CDR1 and CDR2 from the germline V gene are LNHDA and SQIVND (reference sequence). This CDR3 is built from 13 residues. The CDR3 DNA sequence: TGTGCCAGTAGTCCAGGTCCGGAAAATGAGCAGTTCTTC. Its translation is CASSPGPENEQFF.

This chain uses TRBV2 with TRBJ2-3; the match to TRBD2 covers 10 bases. The CDR3 extends over 16 amino acids. Germline V gene sequence: CDR1 SNHLY, CDR2 FYNNEI. J was trimmed by 0 bases and V by 4 bases; bases with no gene match: 4. The DNA for the CDR3 is TGTGCCAGCAGTGTAACTAGCGGGGCTAGCACAGATACGCAGTATTTT. Translating gives CASSVTSGASTDTQYF.

The V call is TRBV6-5, the J call TRBJ1-2, with 9 positions matching TRBD1. Germline V gene sequence: CDR1 MNHEY, CDR2 SVGAGI. CDR3 length: 13 amino acids. Trimming took 7 bases from V and 7 from J; bases not matched to a gene: 7. This chain's CDR3 is CASKNSQGAGYTF. The CDR3 DNA reads TGTGCCAGCAAAAATTCACAGGGGGCTGGCTACACCTTC.

V is TRBV29-1 and J is TRBJ2-3, with TRBD2 identical over 11 bases. With V trimmed by 5 bases and J by 1 base, 2 bases remained unmatched. The CDR3 spans 14 residues. The germline V gene encodes CDR1 SQVTM and CDR2 ANQGSEA. In DNA form, the CDR3 reads TGCAGCGTTACGGGACTAGCGGGCACAGATACGCAGTATTTT. Translating gives CSVTGLAGTDTQYF.

The chain employs TRBV28 and TRBJ2-1; maybe TRBD1 (5 bases). CDR1 MDHEN and CDR2 SYDVKM come from the germline V gene. V was shortened by 6 bases and J by 8 bases, with 20 bases between the two germline ends. CDR3 length: 15 amino acids. The CDR3 loop reads CASSPPRGGLDEQFF. As DNA, the CDR3 is TGTGCCAGCAGCCCTCCAAGGGGTGGGCTTGATGAGCAGTTCTTC.

This rearrangement joins TRBV28 to TRBJ2-7; D may be TRBD1 (6 bases). This CDR3 has 12 amino acids. V was cut by 5 bases and J by 4 bases, with 9 bases left in between. CDR1 is MDHEN and CDR2 is SYDVKM in the germline V gene. CDR3 sequence (DNA): TGTGCCAGCAGTCTAGACAGGTACGAGCAGTACTTC. This codes for CASSLDRYEQYF.

This chain uses TRBV7-3 with TRBJ2-7; 8 bases map to TRBD1. The ends lost 2 bases at V and 1 base at J; junction bases unmatched: 16. This CDR3 spans 19 amino acids. Germline V lookup: CDR1 SGHTA, CDR2 FQGTGA. The CDR3: CASSLLGPGGAGYSYEQYF. DNA for the CDR3: TGTGCCAGCAGCTTACTTGGGCCAGGGGGCGCTGGGTATTCCTACGAGCAGTACTTC.

The gene calls are TRBV30 and TRBJ1-3; D is undetermined. Trimming stripped 3 bases from V and 4 bases from J, with 10 bases between. CDR3 length: 13 amino acids. The germline CDR1 and CDR2 sequences are GTSNPN and SVGIG (reference sequence). The CDR3 region has the DNA TGTGCCTGGAGCGCGGTAGCAGGAAACACCATATATTTT. This translates into CAWSAVAGNTIYF.

In its sample, this clone was seen a few times. The rearrangement uses TRBV9 and TRBJ2-1; D unresolved. The CDR3 contains 12 residues. Germline CDR1 and CDR2: SGDLS and YYNGEE. V lost 3 bases and J lost 3, with 4 bases in between. Here the CDR3 DNA reads TGTGCCAGCAGCGACAACTACAATGAGCAGTTCTTC. Translated: CASSDNYNEQFF.

The J gene is TRBJ2-7, the V gene TRBV5-1; 11 bases map to TRBD1. Trimming cost V 3 bases and J 3 bases; bases outside gene matches: 5. Germline V gives CDR1 SGHRS, CDR2 YFSETQ. There are 15 residues in the CDR3. Written as DNA, the CDR3 is TGCGCCAGCAGCTCACCGGGACAGGGGGACTACGAGCAGTACTTC. It is translated as CASSSPGQGDYEQYF. The whole variable domain, filled in from reference TRBV5-1 and TRBJ2-7, reads KAGVTQTPRYLIKTRGQQVTLSCSPISGHRSVSWYQQTPGQGLQFLFEYFSETQRNKGNFPGRFSGRQFSNSRSEMNVSTLELGDSALYLCASSSPGQGDYEQYFGPGTRLTVT.

This clone was seen just once. This chain uses TRBV6-1 with TRBJ1-2; 8 bases agree with TRBD1. Germline V lookup: CDR1 MNHNS, CDR2 SASEGT. The CDR3 has 11 residues. The V segment lost 8 bases and the J segment 8 bases; nucleotides outside the gene matches: 4. The CDR3 bases are TGTGCCAGCTCTGACAGGGGCGGCTACACCTTC. It translates to CASSDRGGYTF.

This chain uses TRBV10-3 with TRBJ2-3; TRBD2 matches 11 bases. V dropped 5 bases and J dropped 0; count of bases not matched to a gene: 7. The CDR3 covers 17 residues. From germline, CDR1 is ENHRY and CDR2 SYGVKD. Here the CDR3 reads CAISSTSGEVSTDTQYF. CDR3 nucleotide sequence: TGTGCCATCAGTTCGACTAGCGGGGAGGTTAGCACAGATACGCAGTATTTT.

This clone has more than one count but fewer than ten. CDR3 in amino acids: CASSGQGLDTQYF. For the CDR3, the DNA is TGTGCCAGTAGTGGACAGGGTTTGGATACGCAGTATTTT. The J gene is TRBJ2-3, the V gene TRBV19; 8 bases match TRBD1. The CDR3 covers 13 residues. Trimming cost V 5 bases and J 6 bases; bases outside gene matches: 4. Germline CDR1 and CDR2: LNHDA and SQIVND (reference sequence).

CDR3 protein: CASSQELRESEQFF. The CDR3 DNA is TGTGCCAGCAGCCAAGAGCTGCGGGAGAGTGAGCAGTTCTTC. The chain is built from TRBV4-2 and TRBJ2-1, with 7 bases identical to TRBD2. CDR1 LGHNA and CDR2 YNFKEQ come from the germline V gene. The J segment lost 9 bases and the V segment lost 0 bases, leaving 5 bases of the junction unmatched. The CDR3 spans 14 residues.

This clone was observed once. The chain carries TRBV18 and TRBJ2-7; D ambiguous. Germline V gives CDR1 KGHSH, CDR2 LQKENI. Trimming removed 2 bases from V and 0 bases from J, with 8 bases in between. This CDR3 has 14 amino acids. The chain's CDR3 is CASSPDRSSYEQYF. CDR3 nucleotide sequence: TGTGCCAGCTCACCAGATAGGAGCTCCTACGAGCAGTACTTC.

The CDR3 region is CASSQGGQGISPLHF. The CDR3 DNA sequence: TGTGCCAGCAGCCAAGGGGGACAGGGGATTTCACCCCTCCACTTT. This rearrangement joins TRBV27 to TRBJ1-6; 10 bases agree with TRBD1. The CDR3 runs 15 residues. Germline V CDR1 and CDR2: MNHEY, SMNVEV (reference sequence). The ends lost 6 bases at V and 9 bases at J; junction bases unmatched: 8.

This clone has only one observation. The gene calls are TRBV21-1 and TRBJ1-4. TRBV21-1 is noted as a pseudogene. The CDR3 consists of 12 residues. This CDR3 is CAKIGAGEKLFF. The DNA of the CDR3 is TGTGCCAAGATAGGCGCGGGGGAAAAACTGTTTTTT.

This clone was observed a handful of times. The chain has TRBV10-2 and TRBJ1-4; weak D call: TRBD1 (6 bases). The CDR3 totals 14 residues. Trimming stripped 6 bases from V and 4 bases from J, with 12 bases between. Germline V gene lookup returns CDR1 WSHSY and CDR2 SAAADI. CDR3 in DNA: TGCGCCAGCAGCGACTCCAGGGGTAATGAAAAACTGTTTTTT. Protein: CASSDSRGNEKLFF.

The genes are TRBV30 and TRBJ1-6; 8 bases are shared with TRBD1. The CDR3 loop spans 14 amino acids. CDR1 GTSNPN and CDR2 SVGIG come from the germline V gene (reference sequence). Trimming removed 5 bases from V and 8 bases from J; junction bases left unmatched: 8. The CDR3 spells CAWCLTGDYSPLHF. In nucleotides, the CDR3 is TGTGCCTGGTGTCTGACAGGGGATTATTCACCCCTCCACTTT.

This chain connects TRBV30 to TRBJ1-4; 7 bases match TRBD1. J was trimmed by 2 bases and V by 7 bases; bases with no gene match: 13. The CDR3 loop spans 16 amino acids. CDR1 and CDR2 from the germline V gene are GTSNPN and SVGIG (reference sequence). CDR3 DNA sequence: TGTGCCTCGTCGGAGGTCGACAGGGTTACTAATGAAAAACTGTTTTTT. Protein product: CASSEVDRVTNEKLFF.

The J gene is TRBJ2-1, the V gene TRBV9, with D perhaps TRBD2 (5 bases). Trimming removed 4 bases from V and 2 bases from J, with 16 bases in between. CDR1 and CDR2 (germline): SGDLS, YYNGEE. This CDR3 contains 16 residues. The CDR3 sequence: CASSPLVPGPYNEQFF. CDR3 DNA sequence: TGTGCCAGCAGCCCACTAGTACCCGGCCCCTACAATGAGCAGTTCTTC. The full variable domain, its missing parts supplied by reference TRBV9 and TRBJ2-1, is DSGVTQTPKHLITATGQRVTLRCSPRSGDLSVYWYQQSLDQGLQFLIQYYNGEERAKGNILERFSAQQFPDLHSELNLSSLELGDSALYFCASSPLVPGPYNEQFFGPGTRLTVL.

V usage is TRBV4-1 and J usage is TRBJ2-1; 9 bases map to TRBD1. CDR1 and CDR2 (germline): MGHRA, YSYEKL. Germline trimming cut 8 bases from V and 4 bases from J; bases unmatched to any gene: 3. The CDR3 extends over 13 amino acids. The chain's CDR3 is CASWDRVYNEQFF. The DNA of the CDR3 is TGCGCCAGCTGGGACAGGGTGTACAATGAGCAGTTCTTC.

This clone has only one observation. The chain has TRBV5-6 and TRBJ1-2; D perhaps matches TRBD1 (5 bases). The V end lost 1 base, the J end lost 12 bases, and 13 bases lay between the germline ends. Germline V CDR1 and CDR2: SGHDT, YYEEEE. The CDR3 extends over 12 amino acids. CDR3 coding DNA: TGTGCCAGCAGCTTGATGTCAGGGCCTCACACCTTC. Translating it yields CASSLMSGPHTF.

This chain connects TRBV2 to TRBJ2-7; maybe TRBD2 (5 bases). Trimming cost V 6 bases and J 1 base, with 10 bases left between them. The CDR3 has 13 residues. Germline CDR1 reads SNHLY; CDR2 reads FYNNEI. The DNA of the CDR3 is TGTGCCAGCAGGAGCGGAAGGTCCTACGAGCAGTACTTC. The encoded protein is CASRSGRSYEQYF.

The rearrangement uses TRBV21-1 and TRBJ1-5; TRBD1, the D gene given by the table, was not confirmed from the DNA. TRBV21-1 is a pseudogene segment. This CDR3 contains 15 residues. The CDR3 DNA follows: TGTGCCAGTAAGGACAGGGGGCTTAGCAATCAGCCCCAGCATTTT. Protein product: CASKDRGLSNQPQHF.

This chain connects TRBV6-1 to TRBJ1-3; D possibly corresponds to TRBD1 (6 bases). The CDR3 runs 14 residues. Germline V lookup: CDR1 MNHNS, CDR2 SASEGT. The V gene lost 5 bases and the J gene lost 7 bases, with 15 bases spanning the gap. Here the CDR3 DNA reads TGTGCCAGCAGTAGCCAGGGGATGCTGAACACCATATATTTT. Its translation: CASSSQGMLNTIYF.

Comment on this clone: Relative to the germline gene, one junction end is altered; a read error may explain this. The gene calls are TRBV7-9 and TRBJ1-2; the D is unclear. The CDR3 contains 12 residues. Germline V gene sequence: CDR1 SEHNR, CDR2 FQNEAQ (reference sequence). The CDR3: CSSSFSGKGYTF. Here the CDR3 DNA reads TGTTCCAGCAGCTTTTCGGGGAAAGGCTACACCTTC.